The next 21 T cell receptor beta chains were all read from a single sample in a study of shared T cell receptors in the human thymus. The repertoire was sequenced with immunoSEQ multiplex PCR; TCRdb's copy has only in-frame clones and lacks some. The profile shows about 710,000 clones, 80% to 90% of them singletons. The data were also submitted as part of a second study, on human thymus T cells.

Sequenced material: thymocytes. The receptors were gathered from a boy in the first two years of life with a congenital heart defect.

This rearrangement joins TRBV28 to TRBJ1-1; the D gene is possibly TRBD1 (5 bases). The CDR3 covers 15 residues. Germline V gene sequence: CDR1 MDHEN, CDR2 SYDVKM. V lost 3 bases, J lost 1 base, and 12 bases lay in between. CDR3: CASSFEQERNTEAFF. As DNA, the CDR3 is TGTGCCAGCAGTTTCGAACAGGAGAGGAACACTGAAGCTTTCTTT.

The chain combines TRBV5-1 with TRBJ2-7, with D possibly TRBD1 on 6 matching bases. This CDR3 spans 13 amino acids. The germline V gene has CDR1 SGHRS and CDR2 YFSETQ. Between the trimmed V and J ends, which lost 4 bases and 5 bases, there was a span of 13 bases. CDR3: CASSPQGWDEQYF. The CDR3 region has the DNA TGCGCCAGCAGCCCACAGGGTTGGGACGAGCAGTACTTC.

The rearrangement links TRBV5-5 to TRBJ2-3, with 8 bases matching TRBD2. The CDR3 consists of 16 residues. In germline, CDR1 is SGHKS, CDR2 YYEKEE (reference sequence). The V gene end was trimmed by 0 bases and the J gene end by 6 bases; junction bases not matched to a gene: 9. The CDR3 DNA reads as TGTGCCAGCAGCTTGGTGCGGGGGGCAGGATCGGATACGCAGTATTTT. Amino acid sequence: CASSLVRGAGSDTQYF.

The chain combines TRBV30 with TRBJ2-3; 14 positions agree with TRBD2. The germline V gene has CDR1 GTSNPN and CDR2 SVGIG (reference sequence). This CDR3 has 19 residues. Unmatched junction bases numbered 11, after V lost 1 base and J lost 2 bases. CDR3 in DNA: TGTGCCTGGAGTGGATTAGGGACTAGCGGGAGTGGTAACACAGATACGCAGTATTTT. Translation: CAWSGLGTSGSGNTDTQYF.

The genes are TRBV28 and TRBJ2-7, with D possibly matching TRBD1 (5 bases). Germline values: CDR1 MDHEN, CDR2 SYDVKM. Trimming removed 3 bases from V and 3 bases from J, with 21 bases in between. The CDR3 sequence is 17 residues long. The CDR3 region has the DNA TGTGCCAGCAGTTTCGCCCGTGGGGCCGGCCCGGGCTACGAGCAGTACTTC. This translates into CASSFARGAGPGYEQYF.

V is TRBV27 and J is TRBJ1-1; 10 nucleotides align to TRBD1. CDR3 length: 13 residues. V dropped 5 bases and J dropped 8; count of bases not matched to a gene: 5. From germline, CDR1 is MNHEY and CDR2 SMNVEV (reference sequence). In DNA, the CDR3 is TGTGCCAGCAGTAGGGGACAGGGGCCGGAAGCTTTCTTT. Protein product: CASSRGQGPEAFF.

The CDR3 DNA reads TGTGCCAGCAGCCAAGAGGACTCCACTCTTGATTACGAGCAGTACTTC. Its translation is CASSQEDSTLDYEQYF. The chain uses TRBV14 and TRBJ2-7; a possible D gene is TRBD2 (5 bases). This CDR3 has 16 residues. The ends were cut back, 0 bases at V and 4 bases at J, with 16 bases in the middle. The V gene's germline CDR1 is SGHDN and CDR2 FVKESK.

V usage is TRBV5-1 and J usage is TRBJ1-3, with TRBD1 identical over 10 bases. Germline V gives CDR1 SGHRS, CDR2 YFSETQ. After removal of 4 bases from V and 0 bases from J, the junction contained 19 bases not matched to a gene. This CDR3 comprises 21 residues. For the CDR3, the DNA is TGCGCCAGCAGCACCGAGGGGGGGACAGGGGACAAAGGGCTCTCTGGAAACACCATATATTTT. Protein sequence: CASSTEGGTGDKGLSGNTIYF.

The J gene is TRBJ1-6, the V gene TRBV28, with D possibly TRBD1 on 6 matching bases. CDR1 and CDR2 from the germline V gene are MDHEN and SYDVKM. Trimming took 3 bases from V and 13 from J, leaving 34 bases between them. The CDR3 totals 20 residues. The CDR3 region is CASSFKPDRRRRVGYGPLHF. CDR3 nucleotide sequence: TGTGCCAGCAGTTTTAAGCCCGACAGGAGGCGGCGGGTGGGCTATGGTCCCCTCCACTTT.

The chain is built from TRBV28 and TRBJ1-5; D remains unclear. From germline, CDR1 is MDHEN and CDR2 SYDVKM. Trimming took off 7 bases at V and 3 bases at J, with 13 bases between the two ends. The CDR3 has 14 amino acids. The CDR3 region is CASISEGANQPQHF. The CDR3 DNA is TGTGCCAGCATCAGCGAAGGCGCCAATCAGCCCCAGCATTTT.

The rearrangement joins TRBV18 to TRBJ1-6, with TRBD1 identical over 9 bases. The CDR3 contains 15 residues. CDR1 is KGHSH and CDR2 is LQKENI in the germline V gene. V lost 1 base and J lost 7; bases outside the gene matches: 2. The CDR3 here is CASSPRDRENSPLHF. The CDR3 region has the DNA TGTGCCAGCTCACCACGGGACAGGGAAAATTCACCCCTCCACTTT.

V gene TRBV4-1 combines with J gene TRBJ1-4; possibly TRBD1 for D (5 bases). The CDR3 is made up of 16 amino acids. CDR1 is MGHRA, CDR2 YSYEKL, per germline. V was pared by 4 bases and J by 2 bases, with 14 bases between. The CDR3 coding sequence is TGCGCCAGCAGCCCAAGTCGACAGTCGACTAATGAAAAACTGTTTTTT. Translation: CASSPSRQSTNEKLFF.

The chain uses TRBV29-1 and TRBJ2-5, with TRBD2 matching over 10 bases. There are 13 residues in the CDR3. The V and J ends lost 6 bases and 5 bases, in that order; junction bases with no gene match: 6. Germline lookup yields CDR1 SQVTM and CDR2 ANQGSEA. Here the CDR3 reads CSVGAGGKETQYF. The CDR3 DNA sequence: TGCAGCGTGGGAGCGGGGGGGAAGGAGACCCAGTACTTC.

J is TRBJ1-2 and V is TRBV6-5; a weak D match, TRBD1 (5 bases). Germline assignment: CDR1 MNHEY and CDR2 SVGAGI. The CDR3 has 15 amino acids. The V end lost 2 bases, the J end lost 4 bases, and 14 bases lay between the germline ends. The chain's CDR3 is CASSYSFGAIYGYTF. The CDR3 DNA is TGTGCCAGCAGTTACAGTTTTGGGGCAATCTATGGCTACACCTTC.

This clone was observed a handful of times. This chain uses TRBV28 with TRBJ1-4, with D perhaps TRBD1 (5 bases). The germline V gene encodes CDR1 MDHEN and CDR2 SYDVKM. Between the trimmed V and J ends, which lost 6 bases and 7 bases, there was a span of 15 bases. The CDR3 is 14 residues long. CDR3 loop: CASSTGGGSEKLFF. The CDR3 region has the DNA TGTGCCAGCAGCACCGGGGGAGGGAGTGAAAAACTGTTTTTT.

The chain couples TRBV5-6 to TRBJ2-3; 13 nucleotides agree with TRBD2. CDR3 length equals 15 residues. Germline assignment: CDR1 SGHDT and CDR2 YYEEEE. Trimming at V came to 4 bases and at J to 8 bases, leaving 7 bases not matched to a gene. The CDR3 here is CASSPGLAGLGTQYF. As DNA, the CDR3 is TGTGCCAGCAGCCCGGGACTAGCGGGATTGGGTACGCAGTATTTT. Using reference TRBV5-6 and TRBJ2-3 for the parts outside the CDR3, the full variable domain is DAGVTQSPTHLIKTRGQQVTLRCSPKSGHDTVSWYQQALGQGPQFIFQYYEEEERQRGNFPDRFSGHQFPNYSSELNVNALLLGDSALYLCASSPGLAGLGTQYFGPGTRLTVL.

This chain joins TRBV28 and TRBJ2-5, with TRBD2 as a possible D gene (5 bases). The CDR3 totals 13 residues. CDR1 is MDHEN and CDR2 is SYDVKM in the germline V gene. V was trimmed by 8 bases and J by 0 bases, leaving 10 bases between them. CDR3 loop: CASRTGDQETQYF. The DNA of the CDR3 is TGTGCCAGCCGGACTGGGGACCAAGAGACCCAGTACTTC.

The chain links TRBV29-1 to TRBJ2-5; possibly TRBD1 for D (6 bases). This CDR3 spans 12 amino acids. Germline V gene data show CDR1 as SQVTM and CDR2 as ANQGSEA. V was pared by 8 bases and J by 3 bases, with 13 bases between. This CDR3 reads CSPCRGKETQYF. CDR3 DNA sequence: TGCAGCCCCTGCAGGGGAAAAGAGACCCAGTACTTC.

The chain carries TRBV6-5 and TRBJ2-3; no firm D call. V was pared by 2 bases and J by 7 bases, with 10 bases between. Germline CDR1 and CDR2: MNHEY and SVGAGI. This CDR3 has 13 residues. CDR3 in amino acids: CASSYRVTNTQYF. The CDR3 DNA is TGTGCCAGCAGTTACCGGGTCACTAATACGCAGTATTTT.

The J gene is TRBJ1-4, the V gene TRBV23-1; no clear D gene. TRBV23-1 is an ORF; its function is uncertain. The CDR3 is made up of 15 amino acids. V was pared by 0 bases and J by 2 bases, with 7 bases between. The CDR3 protein is CASSQSALTNEKLFF. CDR3 in DNA: TGCGCCAGCAGTCAATCGGCTTTGACTAATGAAAAACTGTTTTTT.

The V gene is TRBV30, the J gene TRBJ1-2, with 7 bases identical to TRBD1. The germline V gene has CDR1 GTSNPN and CDR2 SVGIG (reference sequence). The CDR3 sequence is 15 residues long. The V and J ends lost 2 bases and 2 bases, in that order; junction bases with no gene match: 8. The CDR3 DNA sequence: TGTGCCTGGAGTTTTCACAGGGGCCCAAACTATGGCTACACCTTC. Translating it yields CAWSFHRGPNYGYTF.